This T cell receptor (beta chain) appears in the sequencing data of a study of cytomegalovirus exposure and HLA in healthy donors. Turning to the study itself: Earlier, 110 million or so unique TCR beta sequences were recovered from approximately 180 million T cells by an analysis.

CDR1 GTSNPN and CDR2 SVGIG come from the germline V gene (reference sequence). V lost 5 bases and J lost 5, with 16 bases in between. CDR3 length equals 14 residues. Amplification used 60 Vbeta primers and 13 Jbeta primers. Sequencing used immunoSEQ multiplex PCR; TCRdb keeps in-frame clones, though not all of them. Of 120,000 to 150,000 clones listed, 82% were seen once; the top ten hold 2.5%. With respect to this clone: Its antigen is undetermined.

Study-wide points: Whilst most TCR sequences proved rare, a subset of public TCRs occurred across many donors. Information on immune exposure was restricted to one variable (CMV serostatus).

The chain employs TRBV30 and TRBJ2-1, with a tentative D call TRBD2 (5 bases). The clonotype originates from a male donor in good health and CMV-seronegative. What was sequenced was PBMCs. The CDR3 DNA sequence: TGTGCCTGGGGATCGGGATTTTACGACAATGAGCAGTTCTTC. Encoded protein: CAWGSGFYDNEQFF.